The TCR beta chain under discussion was sequenced for a study of blood T cell repertoires in COVID-19. The wider study: Nucleic acid was either cDNA or gDNA, and it came from T cells, B-cell-depleted T cells, or PBMCs.

As originally analysed: For nucleated cells, counts were estimated from reference gene primer amplification. Clones were sequenced by immunoSEQ multiplex PCR, and TCRdb holds only the in-frame ones, with some missing. V, J and clone size derive from that table, while D and trimming were established from the DNA sequence. The table lists a few hundred thousand clones, approximately 89% of them singletons. Ages ranged from about 18 to 89 years, with residence in 24 US areas. Participants' own reports of clinical history determined their cohort assignment. The TCR sequence derives from a woman in her forties who had been exposed to COVID-19. Sequencing input: PBMCs or T cells enriched from blood (not recorded which).

This CDR3 is CASSQRRTDRGGYTF. In nucleotides, the CDR3 is TGTGCCAGCAGCCAACGCCGCACTGACAGGGGTGGCTACACCTTC. The chain carries TRBV3-1 (or the pseudogene TRBV3-2) and TRBJ1-2, with 8 bases fitting TRBD1. CDR1 and CDR2 (germline): LGHDT, YNNKEL (reference sequence). Trimming removed 2 bases from V and 7 bases from J; junction bases left unmatched: 9. The CDR3 runs to 15 residues.